This T cell receptor (beta chain) was identified in a study of T cells in Graves' hyperthyroidism and ophthalmopathy. The study's findings and limits: Ophthalmopathy was model-predicted a median around seven months pre-onset.

This clonotype was detected ten times or more. The target antigen is unknown. RNA transcripts served as the template for amplifying TCR beta CDR3 regions. The primer set for the first-round RT-PCR of the TCR CDR3 was HTBI. MiXCR, applied by TCRdb to the multiplex PCR reads, yields one record per CDR3 protein. The sample lists over 500,000 distinct CDR3 sequences; about 14% were seen once. Graves' hyperthyroidism is called stable when ophthalmopathy does not progress within 18 months. Clinical symptoms, serum thyroxine and TRAb, thyroid ultrasound and orbital computed tomography together formed the diagnostic basis. The sequenced material came from blood. The receptor comes from a woman aged 40 to 50 with Graves' hyperthyroidism.

The CDR3 here is CSASPASTDTQYF. As DNA, the CDR3 is TGCAGTGCTAGTCCAGCTAGCACAGATACGCAGTATTTT. V is TRBV20-1 and J is TRBJ2-3; D gene ambiguous. The CDR3 totals 13 residues. Between the trimmed V and J ends, which lost 3 bases and 0 bases, there was a span of 7 bases. Germline V gene lookup returns CDR1 DFQATT and CDR2 SNEGSKA (reference sequence).